This passage covers 26 T cell receptor beta chains from one sample sequenced in a study of Ad26.COV2.S vaccination and SARS-CoV-2 variants. Method: immunoSEQ multiplex PCR; TCRdb's copy keeps in-frame clones and lacks some. The table records about 350,000 clones, approximately 86% of them present only once. The treatment is: about 20 received Ad26.COV2.S at low or high dose, single or two shots; five or six received placebo; per-sample allocation not given. Samples analyzed were those drawn on day 63 after the first vaccine or placebo injection. The source was peripheral blood, collected in a trial of Ad26.COV2.S vaccine versus placebo. The receptor source for this set is a person between 18 and 65 years old who received the Ad26.COV2.S COVID-19 vaccine or a placebo.

The J gene is TRBJ2-5, the V gene TRBV10-3, with D perhaps given as TRBD1 or TRBD2 (6 bases each). Trimming took off 8 bases at V and 5 bases at J, with 15 bases between the two ends. The length of the CDR3 is 13 residues. The germline CDR1 and CDR2 sequences are ENHRY and SYGVKD. CDR3 nucleotide sequence: TGTGCCATCGGAACGGGGGCGGGGGAGACCCAGTACTTC. This codes for CAIGTGAGETQYF.

This clone was seen just once. The rearrangement links TRBV7-8 to TRBJ2-5, with unresolved D. CDR1 and CDR2 from the germline V gene are SGHVS and FQNEAQ. This CDR3 has 14 amino acids. V dropped 5 bases and J dropped 4 bases, with 14 bases sitting between them. CDR3 sequence reads: CASSLRAWGETQYF. DNA for the CDR3: TGTGCCAGCAGCCTAAGGGCGTGGGGAGAGACCCAGTACTTC.

CDR3 sequence (DNA): TGTGCCAGCAGCTCGCTCGGGGGAGATACGCAGTATTTT. This translates into CASSSLGGDTQYF. The chain uses TRBV7-6 and TRBJ2-3; TRBD2 might be the D (6 bases). Trimming took off 4 bases at V and 5 bases at J, with 10 bases between the two ends. This CDR3 is built from 13 residues. Germline V gene sequence: CDR1 SGHVS, CDR2 FNYEAQ.

This chain uses TRBV18 with TRBJ1-3; D is uncertain. This CDR3 contains 17 residues. Per germline, CDR1 KGHSH and CDR2 LQKENI. V lost 3 bases to trimming and J lost 0 bases, with 15 bases between them. CDR3 DNA sequence: TGTGCCAGCTCACCTAGGACGCCTGGAGGCTCTGGAAACACCATATATTTT. Its protein is CASSPRTPGGSGNTIYF. Based on the CDR3 plus reference TRBV18 and TRBJ1-3, the full variable domain is NAGVMQNPRHLVRRRGQEARLRCSPMKGHSHVYWYRQLPEEGLKFMVYLQKENIIDESGMPKERFSAEFPKEGPSILRIQQVVRGDSAAYFCASSPRTPGGSGNTIYFGEGSWLTVV.

V is TRBV11-2 and J is TRBJ2-7; TRBD1 matches 9 bases. With 5 bases clipped from V and 3 bases from J, the junction kept 5 bases outside the gene matches. The CDR3 is made up of 14 amino acids. Germline values: CDR1 SGHAT, CDR2 FQNNGV. CDR3 protein: CASSPWTGVYEQYF. For the CDR3, the DNA is TGTGCCAGCAGCCCTTGGACAGGGGTCTACGAGCAGTACTTC. Full variable domain (outside the CDR3, taken from reference TRBV11-2 and TRBJ2-7): EAGVAQSPRYKIIEKRQSVAFWCNPISGHATLYWYQQILGQGPKLLIQFQNNGVVDDSQLPKDRFSAERLKGVDSTLKIQPAKLEDSAVYLCASSPWTGVYEQYFGPGTRLTVT.

The chain combines TRBV28 with TRBJ1-1, with TRBD1 as a possible D gene (5 bases). This CDR3 region has 15 residues. V gave up 6 bases and J gave up 7 bases, with 21 bases separating them. The germline CDR1 and CDR2 sequences are MDHEN and SYDVKM. DNA of the CDR3: TGTGCCAGCAGCCTGATCCCTTCGACAGTGAGTGAAGCTTTCTTT. Translated, it gives CASSLIPSTVSEAFF.

The rearrangement links TRBV3-1 (or the pseudogene TRBV3-2) to TRBJ1-4; D is perhaps TRBD1 (6 bases). The CDR3 loop spans 19 amino acids. Trimming pared 4 bases from V and 1 base from J, leaving 22 bases between. The V gene's germline CDR1 is LGHDT and CDR2 YNNKEL (reference sequence). CDR3 nucleotide sequence: TGTGCCAGCAGCCGCGGAGGGGGTCCCCGCCCCCAAACTAATGAAAAACTGTTTTTT. It is translated as CASSRGGGPRPQTNEKLFF.

CDR3 nucleotide sequence: TGTGCCAGCAGCTTAAACAGGGGATATGGCTACACCTTC. Translated, it gives CASSLNRGYGYTF. The chain carries TRBV11-2 and TRBJ1-2, with TRBD1 identical over 7 bases. Per the germline V gene, CDR1 is SGHAT and CDR2 is FQNNGV. V lost 2 bases, J lost 5 bases, and 2 bases stayed unmatched. This CDR3 has 13 residues.

V usage is TRBV18 and J usage is TRBJ2-5; 7 positions agree with TRBD1. In germline, CDR1 is KGHSH, CDR2 LQKENI. CDR3 length equals 17 residues. The V and J ends lost 3 bases and 5 bases, in that order; junction bases with no gene match: 15. The CDR3 DNA reads as TGTGCCAGCTCACCCACACCCGGACAGGTCGGCCGGGAGACCCAGTACTTC. Translation: CASSPTPGQVGRETQYF.

This sequence joins TRBV6-2 or TRBV6-3 and TRBJ1-1, with 7 bases that match TRBD1. Germline V CDR1 and CDR2: MNHEY, SVGEGT. Unmatched junction bases numbered 14, after V lost 6 bases and J lost 4 bases. The CDR3 is 16 residues long. The CDR3 is CASSPPARAGGTEAFF. As DNA, the CDR3 is TGTGCCAGCAGCCCCCCGGCGAGGGCAGGGGGCACTGAAGCTTTCTTT.

The chain employs TRBV25-1 and TRBJ1-4; D is undetermined. The V gene's germline CDR1 is MGHDK and CDR2 SYGVNS. The CDR3 runs 14 residues. Trimming took 4 bases from V and 1 from J, leaving 7 bases between them. The CDR3: CASSAGITNEKLFF. CDR3 nucleotide sequence: TGTGCCAGCAGTGCAGGAATAACTAATGAAAAACTGTTTTTT.

This chain joins TRBV9 and TRBJ1-1; 11 bases line up with TRBD1. The germline CDR1 and CDR2 sequences are SGDLS and YYNGEE. The CDR3 runs 15 residues. V lost 3 bases, J lost 3 bases, and 4 bases stayed unmatched. CDR3 protein: CASSGGTGGYTEAFF. Here the CDR3 DNA reads TGTGCCAGCAGCGGGGGGACAGGGGGTTACACTGAAGCTTTCTTT.

As regards this clone: This CDR3 is also generated by other DNA sequences in the sample. The CDR3 here is CASSLGRDYEQYF. CDR3 nucleotides: TGTGCCAGCAGCTTGGGCAGGGACTACGAGCAGTACTTC. V usage is TRBV7-2 and J usage is TRBJ2-7; possible D gene TRBD1, 5 bases. V lost 3 bases, J lost 3 bases, and 9 bases lay in between. The CDR3 contains 13 residues. Germline CDR1 is SGHTA and CDR2 is FQGNSA.

The chain recombines TRBV6-2 or TRBV6-3 with TRBJ2-3; 7 bases line up with TRBD2. CDR3 size: 16 residues. Germline V lookup: CDR1 MNHEY, CDR2 SVGEGT. V lost 0 bases and J lost 0; bases outside the gene matches: 3. In DNA form, the CDR3 reads TGTGCCAGCAGTTACTCGAGAGCGGGGAGCACAGATACGCAGTATTTT. Translation: CASSYSRAGSTDTQYF.

The CDR3 bases are TGTGCCAGCAGTTCCGCCGACAGAAAGGAGCAGTACTTC. It yields the protein CASSSADRKEQYF. V usage is TRBV28 and J usage is TRBJ2-7; the D gene is possibly TRBD1 (5 bases). This CDR3 region has 13 residues. CDR1 is MDHEN, CDR2 SYDVKM, per germline. The V end lost 4 bases, the J end lost 7 bases, and 14 bases lay between the germline ends.

CDR3 DNA sequence: TGTGCCAGCAGCCAAGATCTCGCTCGCACAGATACGCAGTATTTT. Protein sequence: CASSQDLARTDTQYF. The chain carries TRBV4-2 and TRBJ2-3; D ambiguous. The germline V gene has CDR1 LGHNA and CDR2 YNFKEQ. V was trimmed by 0 bases and J by 1 base, leaving 8 bases between them. The length of the CDR3 is 15 residues.

The DNA of the CDR3 is TGTGCCAGCTCACTTAGCGGGGGGGCCCCCAATGAGCAGTTCTTC. This encodes CASSLSGGAPNEQFF. The chain is built from TRBV18 and TRBJ2-1, with 11 bases identical to TRBD2. The trim removed 4 bases at V and 6 bases at J, leaving 5 bases unmatched. CDR3 length equals 15 residues. The germline gives CDR1 KGHSH, CDR2 LQKENI.

Remarks on this clone: Distinct nucleotide sequences in the sample also encode this CDR3. This rearrangement joins TRBV28 to TRBJ1-5, with D uncertain. The V end lost 5 bases, the J end lost 0 bases, and 8 bases lay between the germline ends. The CDR3 is 14 residues long. CDR1 is MDHEN, CDR2 SYDVKM, per germline. CDR3: CASSPDYSNQPQHF. In DNA, the CDR3 is TGTGCCAGCAGTCCCGACTATAGCAATCAGCCCCAGCATTTT. The complete variable domain, with remaining parts taken from reference TRBV28 and TRBJ1-5, reads DVKVTQSSRYLVKRTGEKVFLECVQDMDHENMFWYRQDPGLGLRLIYFSYDVKMKEKGDIPEGYSVSREKKERFSLILESASTNQTSMYLCASSPDYSNQPQHFGDGTRLSIL.

Many counts were recorded for this clone. The J gene is TRBJ1-3, the V gene TRBV15; unclear D gene. The CDR3 length is 18 residues. Germline lookup yields CDR1 LNHNV and CDR2 YYDKDF (reference sequence). V lost 5 bases, J lost 6 bases, and 26 bases lay in between. The CDR3 reads CATSPEEAVRASQNTIYF. The CDR3 DNA is TGTGCCACCAGCCCAGAGGAGGCCGTGAGGGCTTCTCAAAACACCATATATTTT. The whole variable domain, filled in from reference TRBV15 and TRBJ1-3, reads DAMVIQNPRYQVTQFGKPVTLSCSQTLNHNVMYWYQQKSSQAPKLLFHYYDKDFNNEADTPDNFQSRRPNTSFCFLDIRSPGLGDTAMYLCATSPEEAVRASQNTIYFGEGSWLTVV.

The CDR3 DNA reads TGCGCCAGCAGCTCCCCGACAGAAAATGAGCAGTTCTTC. Translated, it gives CASSSPTENEQFF. The chain joins TRBV5-1 to TRBJ2-1, with a possible D match to TRBD1 (5 bases). Germline assignment: CDR1 SGHRS and CDR2 YFSETQ. The CDR3 covers 13 residues. Trimming stripped 3 bases from V and 7 bases from J, with 11 bases between.

This clone was picked up a small number of times. The chain uses TRBV5-6 and TRBJ1-1; D is uncertain. The CDR3 loop spans 14 amino acids. The V end was cut by 1 base, the J end by 0 bases, with 7 bases between. The V gene's germline CDR1 is SGHDT and CDR2 YYEEEE. The CDR3 coding sequence is TGTGCCAGCAGCTTGTCCATGGTGAACACTGAAGCTTTCTTT. It translates to CASSLSMVNTEAFF.

The chain has TRBV4-2 and TRBJ1-4; 7 bases align to TRBD1. The CDR3 contains 16 residues. J gave up 7 bases and V 4 bases, and 12 bases lay outside the gene matches. CDR1 LGHNA and CDR2 YNFKEQ come from the germline V gene. CDR3 coding DNA: TGTGCCAGCAGCCGTACTCCCGGGACAGACTTTGAAAAACTGTTTTTT. Amino acids: CASSRTPGTDFEKLFF.

The chain is built from TRBV4-3 and TRBJ1-4; no firm D call. CDR1 and CDR2 from the germline V gene are LGHNA and YSLEER. This CDR3 spans 15 amino acids. Trimming removed 1 base at V and 0 bases at J, with 6 bases between. CDR3 amino acids: CASSQVGATNEKLFF. The CDR3 DNA is TGCGCCAGCAGCCAAGTCGGTGCAACTAATGAAAAACTGTTTTTT.

The V call is TRBV3-1 (or the pseudogene TRBV3-2), the J call TRBJ1-2, with D possibly TRBD1 on 6 matching bases. CDR1 is LGHDT, CDR2 YNNKEL, per germline (reference sequence). V was trimmed by 1 base and J by 2 bases, leaving 8 bases between them. The CDR3 consists of 14 residues. This chain's CDR3 is CASSQGDINYGYTF. For the CDR3, the DNA is TGTGCCAGCAGCCAAGGGGACATAAACTATGGCTACACCTTC.

The rearrangement uses TRBV14 and TRBJ2-3; D not resolved. The germline V and J ends were trimmed by 1 base and 1 base, with 6 bases remaining between them. The CDR3 has 14 amino acids. Germline CDR1 SGHDN, CDR2 FVKESK. The CDR3 is CASSQVKGTDTQYF. For the CDR3, the DNA is TGTGCCAGCAGCCAAGTGAAGGGCACAGATACGCAGTATTTT.

The chain employs TRBV28 and TRBJ2-5; D is uncertain. The germline V and J ends were trimmed by 5 bases and 3 bases, with 19 bases remaining between them. Germline V gene sequence: CDR1 MDHEN, CDR2 SYDVKM. CDR3 size: 16 residues. The chain's CDR3 is CASSTVLRADEETQYF. DNA of the CDR3: TGTGCCAGCAGTACCGTGCTAAGGGCAGATGAAGAGACCCAGTACTTC.